These 25 T cell receptor beta chains originate from one sample sequenced in a study of shared clonotypes between healthy human individuals. TCRdb's copy holds only in-frame clones and misses some; the assay was immunoSEQ multiplex PCR. The table includes 780,000 or so clones, roughly two thirds detected once. The sample consisted of memory CD4+ T cells sorted from blood. This sample's subset: CD45RA-negative fraction. These receptors all stem from a woman aged 30 to 39 in good health.

The chain is built from TRBV11-2 and TRBJ1-1; TRBD1 aligns across 11 bases. V shed 5 bases and J 5 bases; nucleotides not matched to a gene: 7. Germline-derived CDR1 and CDR2 are SGHAT and FQNNGV. This CDR3 has 15 amino acids. CDR3 amino acids: CASSVAGTGGTEAFF. The DNA for the CDR3 is TGTGCCAGCAGCGTGGCCGGGACAGGGGGTACTGAAGCTTTCTTT. The entire variable domain, with the rest obtained from reference TRBV11-2 and TRBJ1-1, is as follows: EAGVAQSPRYKIIEKRQSVAFWCNPISGHATLYWYQQILGQGPKLLIQFQNNGVVDDSQLPKDRFSAERLKGVDSTLKIQPAKLEDSAVYLCASSVAGTGGTEAFFGQGTRLTVV.

This clone was counted many times. The V gene is TRBV6-1, the J gene TRBJ2-7; a weak D match, TRBD2 (6 bases). CDR3 length equals 15 residues. Germline lookup yields CDR1 MNHNS and CDR2 SASEGT. Trimming left V 6 bases short and J 0 bases short, with 15 bases between. The CDR3 DNA reads as TGTGCCAGCAGGTTCACTAGCTCCGGCTCCTACGAGCAGTACTTC. Translation gives CASRFTSSGSYEQYF.

This rearrangement joins TRBV11-2 to TRBJ1-4; no clear D gene. Germline lookup yields CDR1 SGHAT and CDR2 FQNNGV. The CDR3 has 13 amino acids. V lost 5 bases and J 8 bases, leaving 12 bases between the germline ends. The CDR3 reads CASSPRIDEKLFF. The CDR3 DNA reads TGTGCCAGCAGCCCCCGGATTGACGAAAAACTGTTTTTT.

The chain couples TRBV7-9 to TRBJ2-7; either TRBD1 or TRBD2 may fit D (6 bases each). V lost 5 bases to trimming and J lost 5 bases, with 22 bases between them. The CDR3 runs 16 residues. Per the germline V gene, CDR1 is SEHNR and CDR2 is FQNEAQ (reference sequence). CDR3 nucleotide sequence: TGTGCCAGCAGCAAGGGGGGCGGAACCGGAACCCACGAGCAGTACTTC. Translating it yields CASSKGGGTGTHEQYF.

In its sample, this clone was seen once. The chain uses TRBV2 and TRBJ2-1; 7 positions match TRBD2. V was pared by 4 bases and J by 13 bases, with 13 bases of the junction left unmatched. CDR1 is SNHLY and CDR2 is FYNNEI in the germline V gene. The CDR3 has 14 amino acids. The CDR3 bases are TGTGCCAGCAGTGCCATGAGGGGTGCGGGGGTCCAGTTCTTC. It encodes CASSAMRGAGVQFF.

With regard to this clone: A read error is possible here, since a much larger clone lies one base away. The genes are TRBV4-1 and TRBJ2-7; 13 nucleotides agree with TRBD2. CDR3 size: 14 residues. Germline V gene data show CDR1 as MGHRA and CDR2 as YSYEKL. V was clipped by 6 bases and J by 6 bases; unmatched bases: 5. The CDR3 DNA is TGCGCCAGCAGTCCCGGGACTAGCGGGATCGAGCAGTACTTC. It translates to CASSPGTSGIEQYF.

The chain links TRBV7-3 to TRBJ1-2; perhaps TRBD1 as D (5 bases). This CDR3 comprises 13 residues. Per the germline V gene, CDR1 is SGHTA and CDR2 is FQGTGA. V shed 3 bases and J shed 7 bases, with 12 bases lying between them. The DNA of the CDR3 is TGTGCCAGCAGCTTTCCAGGGAGACTTGGCTACACCTTC. It codes for CASSFPGRLGYTF.

V usage is TRBV28 and J usage is TRBJ2-7; the match to TRBD1 covers 7 bases. Per germline, CDR1 MDHEN and CDR2 SYDVKM. The CDR3 has 15 residues. The trim removed 5 bases at V and 6 bases at J, leaving 13 bases unmatched. This chain's CDR3 is CASSEPTGKCSEQYF. CDR3 in DNA: TGTGCCAGCAGTGAACCGACAGGGAAGTGCTCCGAGCAGTACTTC.

About this clone: The sample holds other DNA sequences that translate to the same CDR3. The gene calls are TRBV7-3 and TRBJ2-3, with D hard to call. Trimming shortened V by 5 bases and J by 4 bases, and 10 bases separated the two germline ends. The germline CDR1 and CDR2 sequences are SGHTA and FQGTGA. The CDR3 is made up of 13 amino acids. This CDR3 is CASSPPGADTQYF. CDR3 coding DNA: TGTGCCAGCAGCCCCCCTGGCGCAGATACGCAGTATTTT.

V is TRBV9 and J is TRBJ2-3; 12 positions match TRBD2. The V segment lost 4 bases and the J segment 4 bases; nucleotides outside the gene matches: 7. This CDR3 has 16 amino acids. Germline V gene data show CDR1 as SGDLS and CDR2 as YYNGEE. The CDR3 DNA sequence: TGTGCCAGCAGCCCTCTAGCGGGAGGGCCAGCAGATACGCAGTATTTT. Amino acids: CASSPLAGGPADTQYF.

This sequence joins TRBV28 and TRBJ1-3; possible D gene TRBD1, 5 bases. Germline assignment: CDR1 MDHEN and CDR2 SYDVKM. The CDR3 covers 14 residues. Trimming stripped 8 bases from V and 4 bases from J, with 15 bases between. The CDR3 region is CASGSGTGGNTIYF. Written as DNA, the CDR3 is TGTGCCAGCGGGTCCGGGACTGGGGGAAACACCATATATTTT.

The V call is TRBV18, the J call TRBJ1-5, with D possibly matching TRBD1 (5 bases). This CDR3 region has 15 residues. The germline V gene has CDR1 KGHSH and CDR2 LQKENI. V was trimmed by 6 bases and J by 6 bases, leaving 18 bases between them. In DNA form, the CDR3 reads TGTGCCAGCTCCCCCGGGGAGGGGACTGTTCAGCCCCAGCATTTT. Translated: CASSPGEGTVQPQHF.

The rearrangement links TRBV7-9 to TRBJ2-3; D call uncertain. V lost 3 bases, J lost 1 base, and 5 bases lay in between. The CDR3 totals 13 residues. The germline gives CDR1 SEHNR, CDR2 FQNEAQ (reference sequence). CDR3 sequence: CASSFWGTDTQYF. The DNA of the CDR3 is TGTGCCAGCAGCTTTTGGGGCACAGATACGCAGTATTTT.

As for this clone: At the DNA level, this CDR3 is encoded by other sequences in the same sample as well. The gene calls are TRBV15 and TRBJ2-1, with 7 bases lining up with TRBD2. The V gene end was trimmed by 0 bases and the J gene end by 0 bases; junction bases not matched to a gene: 2. The CDR3 is 16 residues long. Germline V gene data show CDR1 as LNHNV and CDR2 as YYDKDF (reference sequence). CDR3 in DNA: TGTGCCACCAGCAGAGAGGGCGGGAGCTCCTACAATGAGCAGTTCTTC. This encodes CATSREGGSSYNEQFF.

V and J are TRBV6-1 and TRBJ1-2; TRBD1 is a possible D gene (6 bases). CDR1 and CDR2 (germline): MNHNS, SASEGT. Trimming left V 2 bases short and J 8 bases short, with 18 bases between. This CDR3 spans 15 amino acids. Written as DNA, the CDR3 is TGTGCCAGCAGTGAATATTATCAACAGGGTTGGGGCTACACCTTC. The encoded protein is CASSEYYQQGWGYTF.

This chain links TRBV6-5 with TRBJ2-1; 8 nucleotides line up with TRBD1. CDR3 length equals 16 residues. The V gene end was trimmed by 4 bases and the J gene end by 0 bases; junction bases not matched to a gene: 5. Germline CDR1 and CDR2: MNHEY and SVGAGI. DNA for the CDR3: TGTGCCAGCAGTTGGGACAGGTGGAGCTCCTACAATGAGCAGTTCTTC. Translation: CASSWDRWSSYNEQFF.

This clone was picked up one time. The sample contains more than one DNA sequence encoding this CDR3. This chain uses TRBV15 with TRBJ1-1; 7 positions agree with TRBD1. Germline V gene sequence: CDR1 LNHNV, CDR2 YYDKDF (reference sequence). This CDR3 is 15 amino acids long. Losses at the gene ends were 5 bases for V and 2 bases for J; bases not matched to a gene: 8. The CDR3 sequence: CATSRGGTANTEAFF. DNA of the CDR3: TGTGCCACCAGCCGGGGGGGGACAGCAAACACTGAAGCTTTCTTT.

This chain links TRBV7-3 with TRBJ2-5, with D maybe TRBD1 (6 bases). V was clipped by 5 bases and J by 2 bases, with 18 bases between them. The CDR3 sequence is 16 residues long. From germline, CDR1 is SGHTA and CDR2 FQGTGA. CDR3 amino acids: CASSQGGGAVQETQYF. For the CDR3, the DNA is TGTGCCAGCAGCCAAGGGGGTGGGGCAGTACAAGAGACCCAGTACTTC.

The CDR3: CASSPGGSGSIEQYF. The CDR3 DNA reads TGTGCCAGCAGTCCCGGGGGAAGCGGGAGCATCGAGCAGTACTTC. V is TRBV28 and J is TRBJ2-7; 8 nucleotides align to TRBD2. The germline gives CDR1 MDHEN, CDR2 SYDVKM. Trimming took 5 bases from V and 6 from J; bases not matched to a gene: 12. The CDR3 is 15 residues long.

This clone was seen only a few times. The chain has TRBV28 and TRBJ1-2; the D gene is possibly TRBD1 (5 bases). Between the trimmed V and J ends, which lost 3 bases and 5 bases, there was a span of 16 bases. The CDR3 extends over 15 amino acids. Germline CDR1 MDHEN, CDR2 SYDVKM. The CDR3 is CASSLNIGGSYGYTF. The CDR3 DNA reads TGTGCCAGCAGTTTGAACATCGGGGGTTCATATGGCTACACCTTC.

The chain recombines TRBV5-1 with TRBJ2-7; D is ambiguous. Per germline, CDR1 SGHRS and CDR2 YFSETQ. The CDR3 consists of 14 residues. Trimming cost V 2 bases and J 0 bases, with 9 bases left between them. CDR3 DNA: TGCGCCAGCAGCTTATGGCTGAGCTCCTACGAGCAGTACTTC. Residues: CASSLWLSSYEQYF.

V is TRBV19 and J is TRBJ2-1, with TRBD2 matching 8 bases. J gave up 6 bases and V 5 bases, and 9 bases lay outside the gene matches. The germline CDR1 and CDR2 sequences are LNHDA and SQIVND (reference sequence). This CDR3 is built from 15 residues. The CDR3: CASSLSSGWVNEQFF. DNA for the CDR3: TGTGCCAGTAGTCTTTCTAGCGGGTGGGTCAATGAGCAGTTCTTC.

At least ten counts were recorded for this clone. This chain joins TRBV5-1 and TRBJ2-2, with 9 bases that match TRBD1. Germline trimming cut 4 bases from V and 5 bases from J; bases unmatched to any gene: 6. The CDR3 sequence is 15 residues long. Germline values: CDR1 SGHRS, CDR2 YFSETQ. CDR3 residues: CASSTQTGGTGELFF. The DNA of the CDR3 is TGCGCCAGCAGCACACAGACAGGGGGGACCGGGGAGCTGTTTTTT. The full variable domain, in which reference TRBV5-1 and TRBJ2-2 provide the parts outside the CDR3, is KAGVTQTPRYLIKTRGQQVTLSCSPISGHRSVSWYQQTPGQGLQFLFEYFSETQRNKGNFPGRFSGRQFSNSRSEMNVSTLELGDSALYLCASSTQTGGTGELFFGEGSRLTVL.

CDR3: CASSPGQLYEQYF. The DNA for the CDR3 is TGTGCCAGCAGCCCCGGACAGCTCTACGAGCAGTACTTC. J is TRBJ2-7 and V is TRBV11-2; maybe TRBD1 (6 bases). The CDR3 contains 13 residues. Trimming pared 5 bases from V and 3 bases from J, leaving 11 bases between. Looked up from germline, CDR1 is SGHAT and CDR2 is FQNNGV.

The CDR3 reads CASSLVLGEGSGPYGYTF. The CDR3 DNA reads as TGTGCCAGCAGTTTAGTCCTGGGGGAGGGCAGTGGACCCTATGGCTACACCTTC. The V and J genes are TRBV27 and TRBJ1-2; D perhaps matches TRBD1 (5 bases). V lost 2 bases and J 4 bases, leaving 23 bases between the germline ends. CDR3 length: 18 residues. Germline V lookup: CDR1 MNHEY, CDR2 SMNVEV (reference sequence).